This paragraph covers one T cell receptor (beta chain) sequence. These data originate in a study of T cell responses to AZD1222 COVID-19 vaccine. Per germline, CDR1 SGHNT and CDR2 YYREEE (reference sequence). The CDR3 totals 16 residues. V lost 0 bases and J lost 0, with 9 bases in between. Libraries were prepared by immunoSEQ multiplex PCR; TCRdb keeps only in-frame clonotypes and omits some of them. The sample holds about 180,000 clones, around nine tenths seen once. This clonotype originated in an adult in good health. The V and J genes are TRBV5-4 and TRBJ2-2; D uncertain. The material was peripheral blood, obtained on day 0 of AZD1222 vaccination. The CDR3 loop reads CASSLGQAPNTGELFF. The DNA for the CDR3 is TGTGCCAGCAGCTTGGGTCAGGCTCCGAACACCGGGGAGCTGTTTTTT.